This T cell receptor beta chain was identified during a study of T cell responses to AZD1222 COVID-19 vaccine (dated by TCRdb to about 2021). Some background on the complete study: TCR sequencing was performed for about 240 trial participants, of whom around 200 were given two doses of AZD1222 and roughly 25 were given two doses of MenACWY control vaccine. Trial participants were enrolled by age into 18-55, 56-69 and 70-plus year subgroups, with about 150, 28 and 57 TCR-sequenced participants respectively. The investigation overall reported the following: Epitopes outside the regions mutated in the B.1.351 and B.1.1.7 variants were reportedly recognized by nearly half of the unique spike-specific TCRs. CD4 TCRs associated with the vaccine covered the entire spike protein, and the dominant responses were in regions 160-218 and 743-854. Only a handful of AZD1222 recipients were SARS-CoV-2 seropositive at baseline, limiting conclusions about previously exposed vaccinees. After two AZD1222 doses, spike-specific TCR breadth and depth were significantly higher than at day 0 and than in MenACWY recipients. The 56-69-year group was small, and its depth increase did not reach significance, likely because of low power. Participants were mostly white British and included more females than males, and it was suggested by the authors that clonal diversity may have been underestimated. Because no day 14 peak-response samples were available, repertoires were characterized only after the peak T cell response.

The CDR3 regions of human TCRbeta chains were analyzed by immunosequencing. As for how the authors treated the data: TCRs in the repertoires were compared against a reference library of SARS-CoV-2-specific TCRs that had been generated with the MIRA antigen-specificity platform. Breadth was defined as the fraction of unique TCRs that were SARS-CoV-2-associated, and depth was defined as the fraction of total T cells that were SARS-CoV-2-associated. Each spike-specific TCR was assigned to its reactive spike region and to a CD4 or CD8 class using the MIRA data. Log10-transformed breadth and depth values were compared by one-way ANOVA with Sidak's multiple comparisons tests. The table comes from immuneACCESS by way of TCRdb, which keeps in-frame sequences with V and J called. Part of the clones is missing from these tables; in studies checked, under half for an unresolved V gene and the rest for unknown reasons. From that table come the V and J calls and clone size; the DNA was used to work out D and trimming. The sample records roughly 140,000 clones, 75% to 85% of which are singletons. The ten largest clonotypes hold 3.5% to 5% of the sample.

Remarks on this clone: The specificity of this receptor is unknown. No much larger clone exists at a distance of one base, and base qualities are not known.

The sample's time point, from its label and the paper: baseline before first vaccination. This specimen's treatment or condition label, interpreted: meningococcal conjugate vaccine given as trial control. The vaccinee samples were drawn from two UK trials, COV001 and COV002, one of which was a single-blind randomized controlled phase 2/3 trial testing AZD1222 (ChAdOx1 nCoV-19) in healthy adults. Trial participant PBMC samples were collected at day 0 and day 28 after the second dose for TCRbeta chain sequencing. Including the terminal cysteine and phenylalanine, the CDR3 comprises 15 residues. Here the CDR3 DNA is all that survives: 45 bases in frame from base 1. V is pared back by 6 bases and J by 2 bases, with 13 bases lying between the germline termini. Reading the germline V gene (reference sequence) gives CDR1 LNHDA and CDR2 SQIVND.

Specimen: peripheral blood, collected on day 0 of MenACWY control vaccination. This receptor was taken from an adult in good health. Rearrangement joined TRBV19 to TRBJ1-4; 5 matching bases give a weak D call of TRBD1. In nucleotides, the sequence is TGTGCCAGTAGCAGCCAGACAGCTACTAATGAAAAACTGTTTTTT. It codes for CASSSQTATNEKLFF.